This T cell receptor (beta chain) was documented in a study of blood T cell repertoires in COVID-19. V gave up 6 bases and J gave up 5 bases, with 23 bases separating them. The length of the CDR3 is 16 residues. Using immunoSEQ multiplex PCR, the repertoire was profiled, and TCRdb retains in-frame clones only, with some absent. The sample holds tens of thousands of clones; nearly 80% are singletons and the top ten take about 6%. The rearrangement joins TRBV23-1 to TRBJ2-7; D not resolved. TRBV23-1 is recorded as an ORF, its role being uncertain. This TCR was sampled from a man aged 65 to 85 with COVID-19, enrolled during active disease. The specimen was peripheral blood. The CDR3 DNA reads TGCGCCAGCAGGCGTCATAATTGTGCCGCCTGCCACGAGCAGTACTTC. Its translation: CASRRHNCAACHEQYF.